The 32 T cell receptor beta chains below come from one sample, sequenced in a study of PD-1 blockade in classical Hodgkin lymphoma. Time point here: cycle 4 day 1 (C4D1), after more than 5 weeks of nivolumab. Autologous stem cell transplantation was followed by relapse in every patient, and brentuximab vedotin exposure varied. Researchers report purifying CD4+ T cells from thawed PBMCs by magnetic negative selection. Measured with immunoSEQ multiplex PCR; TCRdb has only the in-frame clones, and not every one. The sample has some 30,000 clones; around 80% are singletons. The source material was CD4+ T cells from blood, sampled before the fourth cycle of nivolumab. The receptor source for this set is a human donor with classical Hodgkin lymphoma.

This clone was seen a single time. The chain couples TRBV6-5 to TRBJ2-5, with TRBD2 matching over 8 bases. After removal of 6 bases from V and 5 bases from J, the junction contained 8 bases not matched to a gene. Per the germline V gene, CDR1 is MNHEY and CDR2 is SVGAGI. CDR3 size: 14 residues. The chain's CDR3 is CASRTQRGRETQYF. CDR3 sequence (DNA): TGTGCCAGCAGGACCCAGCGGGGGCGGGAGACCCAGTACTTC.

The chain combines TRBV7-9 with TRBJ2-2, with a tentative D call TRBD2 (7 bases). Deletions cut 8 bases from V and 5 bases from J, with 15 bases between. The CDR3 covers 14 residues. Germline V gene sequence: CDR1 SEHNR, CDR2 FQNEAQ (reference sequence). The CDR3, as DNA: TGTGCCAGCCCAAGGGGGGGCCAAACCGGGGAGCTGTTTTTT. Translation gives CASPRGGQTGELFF.

The gene calls are TRBV5-1 and TRBJ1-2; tentative D call: TRBD1 (5 bases). The germline gives CDR1 SGHRS, CDR2 YFSETQ. Trimming pared 0 bases from V and 4 bases from J, leaving 13 bases between. The CDR3 totals 15 residues. The CDR3 DNA follows: TGCGCCAGCAGCTTGGGTGGGGGGTCGAGCTATGGCTACACCTTC. As protein: CASSLGGGSSYGYTF.

This chain links TRBV5-5 with TRBJ1-1; D is unresolved. Germline V gene data show CDR1 as SGHKS and CDR2 as YYEKEE (reference sequence). CDR3 length: 13 residues. V gave up 2 bases and J gave up 5 bases, with 10 bases separating them. CDR3 in DNA: TGTGCCAGCAGCTTTTTAGCTACGACTGAAGCTTTCTTT. It translates to CASSFLATTEAFF. Complete variable domain (other parts from reference TRBV5-5 and TRBJ1-1): DAGVTQSPTHLIKTRGQQVTLRCSPISGHKSVSWYQQVLGQGPQFIFQYYEKEERGRGNFPDRFSARQFPNYSSELNVNALLLGDSALYLCASSFLATTEAFFGQGTRLTVV.

V usage is TRBV5-6 and J usage is TRBJ2-2; D gene uncertain. The CDR3 extends over 16 amino acids. Germline assignment: CDR1 SGHDT and CDR2 YYEEEE. The ends were cut back, 4 bases at V and 3 bases at J, with 16 bases in the middle. The CDR3 loop is CASSLDLLPDTGELFF. CDR3 coding DNA: TGTGCCAGCAGCCTTGACTTACTTCCGGACACCGGGGAGCTGTTTTTT. The whole variable domain, remainder taken from reference TRBV5-6 and TRBJ2-2, is DAGVTQSPTHLIKTRGQQVTLRCSPKSGHDTVSWYQQALGQGPQFIFQYYEEEERQRGNFPDRFSGHQFPNYSSELNVNALLLGDSALYLCASSLDLLPDTGELFFGEGSRLTVL.

The CDR3 coding sequence is TGTGCCAGCAGCCCAACCCAGAGCGGGGGGGCCGTGAAGACCCAGTACTTC. It codes for CASSPTQSGGAVKTQYF. The rearrangement links TRBV7-2 to TRBJ2-5, with TRBD2 identical over 10 bases. The CDR3 covers 17 residues. CDR1 and CDR2 (germline): SGHTA, FQGNSA. The V gene end was trimmed by 5 bases and the J gene end by 6 bases; junction bases not matched to a gene: 15.

The CDR3, as DNA: TGTGCCAGCAGCTTAGGCTCCCTATTCCCCCAGCATTTT. This gives the protein CASSLGSLFPQHF. The chain recombines TRBV7-2 with TRBJ1-5; D is ambiguous. The CDR3 has 13 residues. Germline V lookup: CDR1 SGHTA, CDR2 FQGNSA. The V end lost 1 base, the J end lost 10 bases, and 11 bases lay between the germline ends.

The rearrangement uses TRBV9 and TRBJ1-2; D uncertain. The germline gives CDR1 SGDLS, CDR2 YYNGEE. V gave up 0 bases and J gave up 2 bases, with 11 bases separating them. CDR3 length equals 15 residues. CDR3 coding DNA: TGTGCCAGCAGCGTAGGCAGGCAAAGAAACTATGGCTACACCTTC. It yields the protein CASSVGRQRNYGYTF.

This chain connects TRBV5-1 to TRBJ1-1; D is perhaps TRBD1 (6 bases). The length of the CDR3 is 17 residues. V lost 0 bases to trimming and J lost 4 bases, with 19 bases between them. Germline V gene sequence: CDR1 SGHRS, CDR2 YFSETQ. The CDR3 here is CASSLDWIQGSGTEAFF. The DNA for the CDR3 is TGCGCCAGCAGCTTGGATTGGATCCAGGGGAGTGGCACTGAAGCTTTCTTT. The variable domain in full, with the rest retrieved from reference TRBV5-1 and TRBJ1-1, is KAGVTQTPRYLIKTRGQQVTLSCSPISGHRSVSWYQQTPGQGLQFLFEYFSETQRNKGNFPGRFSGRQFSNSRSEMNVSTLELGDSALYLCASSLDWIQGSGTEAFFGQGTRLTVV.

This chain links TRBV18 with TRBJ1-3; D remains unclear. The CDR3 is made up of 14 amino acids. CDR1 KGHSH and CDR2 LQKENI come from the germline V gene. Trimming took 5 bases from V and 4 from J, leaving 12 bases between them. The CDR3 DNA reads TGTGCCAGCTCAACTAGGACTGTAGGAAACACCATATATTTT. This translates into CASSTRTVGNTIYF. Filled out from reference TRBV18 and TRBJ1-3, the complete variable domain reads NAGVMQNPRHLVRRRGQEARLRCSPMKGHSHVYWYRQLPEEGLKFMVYLQKENIIDESGMPKERFSAEFPKEGPSILRIQQVVRGDSAAYFCASSTRTVGNTIYFGEGSWLTVV.

This sequence joins TRBV12-5 and TRBJ2-7; 10 bases fit TRBD1. The CDR3 is 16 amino acids. The trim removed 6 bases at V and 3 bases at J, leaving 11 bases unmatched. Germline V gene lookup returns CDR1 LGHNT and CDR2 FRNRAP. The CDR3 loop reads CASGPTGTGEFYEQYF. For the CDR3, the DNA is TGTGCTAGTGGCCCGACCGGGACAGGGGAATTCTACGAGCAGTACTTC.

The rearrangement links TRBV28 to TRBJ2-7; D is ambiguous. V lost 6 bases, J lost 1 base, and 19 bases lay in between. Germline V gene data show CDR1 as MDHEN and CDR2 as SYDVKM. The CDR3 consists of 16 residues. CDR3 sequence: CASSPRLVFGSYEQYF. DNA of the CDR3: TGTGCCAGCAGCCCAAGACTGGTGTTTGGGTCCTACGAGCAGTACTTC.

The chain joins TRBV7-2 to TRBJ2-3; 11 bases are a match to TRBD2. This CDR3 region has 15 residues. Germline CDR1 and CDR2: SGHTA and FQGNSA. The V segment lost 3 bases and the J segment 7 bases; nucleotides outside the gene matches: 6. The DNA for the CDR3 is TGTGCCAGCAGCTTGACTAGCGGGGAGGGTCATACGCAGTATTTT. Translation: CASSLTSGEGHTQYF.

The chain joins TRBV7-2 to TRBJ2-5; 8 nucleotides line up with TRBD2. CDR1 SGHTA and CDR2 FQGNSA come from the germline V gene. The CDR3 length is 17 residues. The V segment lost 0 bases and the J segment 0 bases; nucleotides outside the gene matches: 6. The CDR3, as DNA: TGTGCCAGCAGCTTAGCGCTTTCGGGGGGGTACCAAGAGACCCAGTACTTC. It yields the protein CASSLALSGGYQETQYF.

The rearrangement uses TRBV10-3 and TRBJ1-4, with 7 bases aligning to TRBD1. Germline V gene sequence: CDR1 ENHRY, CDR2 SYGVKD. V lost 0 bases, J lost 3 bases, and 4 bases stayed unmatched. CDR3 length: 16 residues. CDR3 residues: CAISESNQGANEKLFF. The CDR3 coding sequence is TGTGCCATCAGTGAGTCGAACCAGGGGGCTAATGAAAAACTGTTTTTT.

This sequence joins TRBV7-9 and TRBJ2-1, with TRBD2 matching over 12 bases. J gave up 12 bases and V 4 bases, and 16 bases lay outside the gene matches. Germline V gene data show CDR1 as SEHNR and CDR2 as FQNEAQ (reference sequence). The CDR3 runs 17 residues. The DNA of the CDR3 is TGTGCCAGCAGCTCGACCCGGACTAGCGGGAAACCTAGGGGGCAGTTCTTC. Its translation is CASSSTRTSGKPRGQFF.

The V gene is TRBV30, the J gene TRBJ2-3; 10 bases align to TRBD2. The CDR3 runs 16 residues. From germline, CDR1 is GTSNPN and CDR2 SVGIG (reference sequence). Trimming removed 5 bases from V and 2 bases from J; junction bases left unmatched: 10. CDR3 sequence: CAWSHPSGGPTDTQYF. Written as DNA, the CDR3 is TGTGCCTGGTCACACCCTAGCGGGGGACCCACAGATACGCAGTATTTT. Combining the CDR3 with reference TRBV30 and TRBJ2-3 gives the whole variable domain SQTIHQWPATLVQPVGSPLSLECTVEGTSNPNLYWYRQAAGRGLQLLFYSVGIGQISSEVPQNLSASRPQDRQFILSSKKLLLSDSGFYLCAWSHPSGGPTDTQYFGPGTRLTVL.

This clone was seen only a few times. The chain couples TRBV15 to TRBJ1-6; 8 bases align to TRBD1. CDR3 length: 15 amino acids. The junction had 7 bases not matched to a gene; V was cut back by 1 base and J by 11 bases. Germline loops: CDR1 LNHNV, CDR2 YYDKDF (reference sequence). In DNA form, the CDR3 reads TGTGCCACCAGCAGAGGAGGACAGGGACGGCCACCCCTCCACTTT. Its translation is CATSRGGQGRPPLHF.

This sequence joins TRBV4-2 and TRBJ1-2; D remains unclear. Trimming took off 0 bases at V and 5 bases at J, with 13 bases between the two ends. Germline CDR1 reads LGHNA; CDR2 reads YNFKEQ. The CDR3 runs 15 residues. This chain's CDR3 is CASSQELAVTYGYTF. In DNA, the CDR3 is TGTGCCAGCAGCCAAGAATTGGCAGTAACATATGGCTACACCTTC.

CDR3 loop: CASSRQPGQGARELFF. Here the CDR3 DNA reads TGTGCCAGCAGCCGACAGCCGGGACAGGGGGCCAGGGAGCTGTTTTTT. The gene calls are TRBV6-4 and TRBJ2-2, with 12 bases lining up with TRBD1. Unmatched junction bases numbered 11, after V lost 6 bases and J lost 9 bases. In germline, CDR1 is MRHNA, CDR2 SNTAGT. This CDR3 is 16 amino acids long.

The rearrangement links TRBV29-1 to TRBJ1-1; TRBD1 agrees at 7 bases. The CDR3 contains 14 residues. The V and J ends lost 8 bases and 6 bases, in that order; junction bases with no gene match: 15. Looked up from germline, CDR1 is SQVTM and CDR2 is ANQGSEA. CDR3 amino acids: CSSQGLQGSAEAFF. CDR3 in DNA: TGCAGCTCACAGGGTTTACAGGGGTCCGCTGAAGCTTTCTTT.

This chain joins TRBV19 and TRBJ2-2; D may be TRBD2 (6 bases). This CDR3 is built from 15 residues. In germline, CDR1 is LNHDA, CDR2 SQIVND (reference sequence). Trimming shortened V by 5 bases and J by 1 base, and 11 bases separated the two germline ends. In DNA form, the CDR3 reads TGTGCCAGTAGTGGGGCAGCGGGGAACACCGGGGAGCTGTTTTTT. It is translated as CASSGAAGNTGELFF.

The rearrangement joins TRBV25-1 to TRBJ1-2; 9 positions match TRBD1. The CDR3 runs to 14 residues. Germline V gene sequence: CDR1 MGHDK, CDR2 SYGVNS. V lost 6 bases, J lost 8 bases, and 10 bases stayed unmatched. The CDR3 sequence: CASRPRTGESGYTF. As DNA, the CDR3 is TGTGCCAGCAGACCTAGGACAGGGGAATCGGGCTACACCTTC.

This rearrangement joins TRBV5-6 to TRBJ1-1; D is unclear. The CDR3 has 13 amino acids. From germline, CDR1 is SGHDT and CDR2 YYEEEE. V lost 2 bases and J lost 1, with 6 bases in between. The CDR3 DNA is TGTGCCAGCAGCTTCAGCCCGAACACTGAAGCTTTCTTT. It is translated as CASSFSPNTEAFF.

The gene calls are TRBV9 and TRBJ2-1, with D possibly TRBD2 on 5 matching bases. Germline V gene data show CDR1 as SGDLS and CDR2 as YYNGEE. The CDR3 spans 14 residues. V was clipped by 2 bases and J by 4 bases, with 10 bases between them. In nucleotides, the CDR3 is TGTGCCAGCAGCGTCTCGGGGAGATACAATGAGCAGTTCTTC. It yields the protein CASSVSGRYNEQFF.

The genes are TRBV28 and TRBJ2-7; TRBD1 matches at 10 bases. The CDR3 runs 16 residues. Germline CDR1 MDHEN, CDR2 SYDVKM. V lost 3 bases, J lost 4 bases, and 9 bases stayed unmatched. The CDR3 DNA follows: TGTGCCAGCAGTTTTCTCGGACAGGGGGTGGTGTACGAGCAGTACTTC. Encoded protein: CASSFLGQGVVYEQYF.

The chain links TRBV7-9 to TRBJ1-2; maybe TRBD1 (5 bases). The germline gives CDR1 SEHNR, CDR2 FQNEAQ (reference sequence). This CDR3 region has 16 residues. With 6 bases removed from V and 7 bases from J, the gap between germline ends came to 24 bases. The CDR3 loop reads CASSSGTGNNRSGYTF. DNA for the CDR3: TGTGCCAGCAGTTCCGGGACGGGCAATAATCGCTCTGGCTACACCTTC.

V is TRBV7-9 and J is TRBJ2-7; the D gene is possibly TRBD2 (7 bases). The CDR3 consists of 13 residues. CDR1 SEHNR and CDR2 FQNEAQ come from the germline V gene (reference sequence). The ends were cut back, 3 bases at V and 3 bases at J, with 9 bases in the middle. The CDR3 is CASSLGGLYEQYF. CDR3 in DNA: TGTGCCAGCAGCTTGGGGGGGCTCTACGAGCAGTACTTC.

This clone came up a few times. This rearrangement joins TRBV7-9 to TRBJ1-5; TRBD1 matches at 8 bases. Losses at the gene ends were 5 bases for V and 1 base for J; bases not matched to a gene: 1. This CDR3 has 14 amino acids. Germline CDR1 SEHNR, CDR2 FQNEAQ (reference sequence). The CDR3 here is CASSRTGSNQPQHF. As DNA, the CDR3 is TGTGCCAGCAGCCGGACAGGGAGCAATCAGCCCCAGCATTTT.

This chain links TRBV4-3 with TRBJ2-2; the D gene is possibly TRBD2 (6 bases). The CDR3 is 19 residues long. The V end was cut by 3 bases, the J end by 2 bases, with 22 bases between. Germline CDR1 reads LGHNA; CDR2 reads YSLEER. The CDR3 loop reads CASSHGRGWAGKNTGELFF. The CDR3 nucleotides read TGCGCCAGCAGCCATGGAAGGGGTTGGGCGGGGAAAAACACCGGGGAGCTGTTTTTT.

The chain links TRBV6-4 to TRBJ1-2; TRBD1 matches 9 bases. The germline V gene encodes CDR1 MRHNA and CDR2 SNTAGT. The CDR3 runs to 14 residues. V dropped 6 bases and J dropped 6; count of bases not matched to a gene: 8. Here the CDR3 reads CASRIDRGTDGYTF. For the CDR3, the DNA is TGTGCCAGCAGAATCGACAGGGGGACGGATGGCTACACCTTC.

The gene calls are TRBV9 and TRBJ1-6; D call uncertain. Germline-derived CDR1 and CDR2 are SGDLS and YYNGEE. Trimming shortened V by 3 bases and J by 0 bases, and 10 bases separated the two germline ends. The CDR3 is 16 residues long. In DNA, the CDR3 is TGTGCCAGCAGCGACCCCCAAAGCTCCTATAATTCACCCCTCCACTTT. It encodes CASSDPQSSYNSPLHF.